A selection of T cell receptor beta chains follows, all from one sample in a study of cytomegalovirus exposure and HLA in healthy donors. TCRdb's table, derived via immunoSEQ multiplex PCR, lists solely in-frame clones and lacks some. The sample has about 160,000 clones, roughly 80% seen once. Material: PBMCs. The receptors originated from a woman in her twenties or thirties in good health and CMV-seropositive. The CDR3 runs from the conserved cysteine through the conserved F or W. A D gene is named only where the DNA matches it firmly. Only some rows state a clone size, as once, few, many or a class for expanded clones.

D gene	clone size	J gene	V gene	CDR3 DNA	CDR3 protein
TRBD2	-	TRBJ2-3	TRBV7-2	TGTGCCAGCACTCGTGGAAGTAGCGGGGGGTTCGCAGATACGCAGTATTTT	CASTRGSSGGFADTQYF
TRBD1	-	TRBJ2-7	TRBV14	TGTGCCAGCAGCCAAGTATCGGGCCTATCGGACAGGGCCCACGAGCAGTACTTC	CASSQVSGLSDRAHEQYF
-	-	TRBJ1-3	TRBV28	TGTGCCAGCAGTTTAAGGAGCGGGATCTCTGGAAACACCATATATTTT	CASSLRSGISGNTIYF
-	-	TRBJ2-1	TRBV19	TGTGCCAGTAGTATAAGGGGTCATGAGCAGTTCTTC	CASSIRGHEQFF
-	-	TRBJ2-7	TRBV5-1	TGCGCCAGCAGCTTGGGAGGATACGAGCAGTACTTC	CASSLGGYEQYF
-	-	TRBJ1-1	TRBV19	TGTGCCAGTAGTATCGGGGCCTTCGGGAGCACTGAAGCTTTCTTT	CASSIGAFGSTEAFF
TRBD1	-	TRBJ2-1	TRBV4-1	TGCGCCAGCAGCCAAATCCCGGGACAGGGGTGGAATGAGCAGTTCTTC	CASSQIPGQGWNEQFF
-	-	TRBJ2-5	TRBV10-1	TGCGCCAGCAGTCCAGCTAGGGGCCAAGAGACCCAGTACTTC	CASSPARGQETQYF
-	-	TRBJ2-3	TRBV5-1	TGCGCCAGCAGCTTGGCTGGGGGGGGGCGAGGAGATACGCAGTATTTT	CASSLAGGGRGDTQYF
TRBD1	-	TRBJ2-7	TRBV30	TGTGCCTGGATTAGGGACAGGGGCTACGAGCAGTACTTC	CAWIRDRGYEQYF
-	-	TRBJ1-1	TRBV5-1	TGCGCCAGCAGCTTGGAAGGAGGAAACACTGAAGCTTTCTTT	CASSLEGGNTEAFF
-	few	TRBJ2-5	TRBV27	TGTGCCAGCAGTTTCCGGACAGAAGAGACCCAGTACTTC	CASSFRTEETQYF
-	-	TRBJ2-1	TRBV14	TGTGCCAGCAGCCATATAGAGCCCCGGGAGTTCTTC	CASSHIEPREFF
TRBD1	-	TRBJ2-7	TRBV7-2	TGTGCCAGCAGCTTATACGACAGGGGGCCCTACGAGCAGTACTTC	CASSLYDRGPYEQYF
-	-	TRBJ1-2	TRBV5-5	TGTGCCAGCAACTTGGCGGCAGGCATCTATGGCTACACCTTC	CASNLAAGIYGYTF
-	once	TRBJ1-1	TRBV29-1	TGCAGCGTTTCATTGACCGGGGGAGGGACTGAAGCTTTCTTT	CSVSLTGGGTEAFF
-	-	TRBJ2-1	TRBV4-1	TGCGCCAGCAGCCAAGTCGCCCCCAGGGGGGCGTACAATGAGCAGTTCTTC	CASSQVAPRGAYNEQFF
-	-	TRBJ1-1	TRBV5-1	TGCGCCAGCAGCTTGGCACCGGGACAAAATTTTGAAGCTTTCTTT	CASSLAPGQNFEAFF
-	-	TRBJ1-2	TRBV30	TGTGCTACAGGGTATGGCTACACCTTC	CATGYGYTF
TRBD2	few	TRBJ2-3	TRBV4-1	TGCGCCAGCAGCCAAGAACCCCCAGGCGGGGGACGAGATACGCAGTATTTT	CASSQEPPGGGRDTQYF
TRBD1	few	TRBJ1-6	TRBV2	TGTGCCAGCAGCTACAGGGGTTCCTATAATTCACCCCTCCACTTT	CASSYRGSYNSPLHF
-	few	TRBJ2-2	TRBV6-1	TGTGCCAGCAGTGTTAGGCATTCAGGGTCAGGGACCGGGGAGCTGTTTTTT	CASSVRHSGSGTGELFF
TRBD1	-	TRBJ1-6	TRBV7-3	TGTGCCAGCAGCCGCCTAGACAGGGGTAATTCACCCCTCCACTTT	CASSRLDRGNSPLHF
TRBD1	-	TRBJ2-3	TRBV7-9	TGTGCCAGCAGCTTTCGTCCGAGACAGGGGAGAACAGATACGCAGTATTTT	CASSFRPRQGRTDTQYF
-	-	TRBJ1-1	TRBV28	TGTGCCAGCAGTTTATTCAGGGGCGGGCACACTGAAGCTTTCTTT	CASSLFRGGHTEAFF
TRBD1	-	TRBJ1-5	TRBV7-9	TGTGCCAGCAGCTTAGTGGCGGACAGGGGTCAGCCCCAGCATTTT	CASSLVADRGQPQHF
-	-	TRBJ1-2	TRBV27	TGTGCCAGCAGTTCACTCCCGGCAGGGCCCACGTATGGCTACACCTTC	CASSSLPAGPTYGYTF
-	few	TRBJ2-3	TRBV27	TGTGCCAGCAGTTTAGGGTTTCGGACTACCTCGACAGATACGCAGTATTTT	CASSLGFRTTSTDTQYF
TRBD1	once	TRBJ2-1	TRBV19	TGTGCCAGTAGTCCTTTGAAGGGACAGGGCGCCTACAATGAGCAGTTCTTC	CASSPLKGQGAYNEQFF
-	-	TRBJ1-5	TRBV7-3	TGTGCCAGCAGCTTAAGTCCCGCTCATGCGAATCAGCCCCAGCATTTT	CASSLSPAHANQPQHF
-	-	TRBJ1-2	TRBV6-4	TGTGCCAGCAGTGCCCCGGGCCGGGGTGCCTATGGCTACACCTTC	CASSAPGRGAYGYTF
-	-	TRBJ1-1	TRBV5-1	TGCGCCAGCAGCTTGGCAGTAATGAACACTGAAGCTTTCTTT	CASSLAVMNTEAFF